A single sample is the source of the 11 T cell receptor beta chains below, sequenced in a study of patients and donors after allogeneic stem cell transplantation. TCRdb re-analysed the RT-PCR reads in MiXCR, keeping a single row per CDR3 protein. The sample yields approximately 160,000 distinct CDR3 sequences, approximately 22% seen once. The sequenced sample was blood, either unsorted or a sorted T cell fraction (not recorded which). These receptors were collected from a human donor who was either an allogeneic HSCT recipient or a stem cell or donor lymphocyte infusion donor (not recorded which). It is not recorded whose cells these are; they may come from a transplant donor.

V usage is TRBV5-6 and J usage is TRBJ2-1, with D unresolved. The CDR3 length is 13 residues. Germline assignment: CDR1 SGHDT and CDR2 YYEEEE. The ends were cut back, 0 bases at V and 9 bases at J, with 10 bases in the middle. CDR3 loop: CASSLVSSSEQFF. In DNA form, the CDR3 reads TGTGCCAGCAGCTTGGTTTCGAGCAGTGAGCAGTTCTTC.

CDR3 bases: TGTGCCGGACAAGAGACCCAGTACTTC. Its translation: CAGQETQYF. This chain uses TRBV27 with TRBJ2-5; D uncertain. With 11 bases removed from V and 2 bases from J, the gap between germline ends came to 3 bases. This CDR3 has 9 amino acids. Per germline, CDR1 MNHEY and CDR2 SMNVEV (reference sequence).

This clonotype showed up many times. In DNA, the CDR3 is TGTGCCAGCAGCCTCGAGAACACTGAAGCTTTCTTT. Translating it yields CASSLENTEAFF. This sequence joins TRBV4-2 and TRBJ1-1; D is ambiguous. CDR1 and CDR2 from the germline V gene are LGHNA and YNFKEQ. Trimming shortened V by 4 bases and J by 1 base, and 4 bases separated the two germline ends. The CDR3 has 12 amino acids.

This clonotype has just a few counts. The rearrangement links TRBV2 to TRBJ2-7; 8 positions match TRBD2. J gave up 1 base and V 4 bases, and 6 bases lay outside the gene matches. Per the germline V gene, CDR1 is SNHLY and CDR2 is FYNNEI. This CDR3 region has 15 residues. The CDR3 loop reads CASSVLLAASYEQYF. CDR3 sequence (DNA): TGTGCCAGCAGTGTACTACTAGCGGCTTCCTACGAGCAGTACTTC.

This clonotype occurred a few times. The chain combines TRBV4-3 with TRBJ2-3; D perhaps matches TRBD2 (6 bases). This CDR3 is built from 16 residues. Trimming cost V 0 bases and J 5 bases, with 15 bases left between them. Germline V lookup: CDR1 LGHNA, CDR2 YSLEER. CDR3 protein: CASSQDFPGVGDTQYF. The CDR3, as DNA: TGCGCCAGCAGCCAAGATTTCCCGGGAGTGGGAGATACGCAGTATTTT.

In this sample, this clonotype turned up a few times. This chain joins TRBV20-1 and TRBJ1-4, with D possibly being TRBD1 (5 bases). The CDR3 contains 15 residues. V dropped 4 bases and J dropped 6 bases, with 18 bases sitting between them. Germline CDR1 reads DFQATT; CDR2 reads SNEGSKA (reference sequence). The CDR3 nucleotides are TGCAGTGCTATGATCGGCCCAGGGTTTGATGAAAAACTGTTTTTT. It codes for CSAMIGPGFDEKLFF.

There are many counts of this clonotype. V is TRBV5-1 and J is TRBJ1-4, with a tentative D call TRBD1 (6 bases). The CDR3 has 16 amino acids. V shed 7 bases and J shed 0 bases, with 16 bases lying between them. The germline CDR1 and CDR2 sequences are SGHRS and YFSETQ. The CDR3: CASGHGQTATNEKLFF. The CDR3, as DNA: TGCGCCAGCGGACATGGACAGACGGCAACTAATGAAAAACTGTTTTTT.

The genes are TRBV18 and TRBJ1-5; possibly TRBD1 for D (5 bases). Between the trimmed V and J ends, which lost 6 bases and 3 bases, there was a span of 12 bases. In germline, CDR1 is KGHSH, CDR2 LQKENI. The CDR3 sequence is 14 residues long. CDR3 sequence reads: CASSLDRFNQPQHF. DNA of the CDR3: TGTGCCAGCTCCCTAGACAGATTCAATCAGCCCCAGCATTTT. Full variable domain (outside the CDR3, taken from reference TRBV18 and TRBJ1-5): NAGVMQNPRHLVRRRGQEARLRCSPMKGHSHVYWYRQLPEEGLKFMVYLQKENIIDESGMPKERFSAEFPKEGPSILRIQQVVRGDSAAYFCASSLDRFNQPQHFGDGTRLSIL.

There are a few counts of this clonotype. The chain combines TRBV6-5 with TRBJ1-2; D not certain. There are 13 residues in the CDR3. Germline V gene data show CDR1 as MNHEY and CDR2 as SVGAGI. Trimming stripped 2 bases from V and 3 bases from J, with 7 bases between. CDR3 protein: CASSYAGDYGYTF. The CDR3 nucleotides are TGTGCCAGCAGTTACGCCGGGGACTATGGCTACACCTTC.

The chain employs TRBV12-3 or TRBV12-4 and TRBJ2-7; tentatively, D is TRBD1 or TRBD2 (5 bases each). V was shortened by 4 bases and J by 2 bases, with 9 bases between the two germline ends. The CDR3 is 13 amino acids. DNA for the CDR3: TGTGCCAGCAGTTGGGACCCAACCTACGAGCAGTACTTC. It is translated as CASSWDPTYEQYF.

The J gene is TRBJ2-5, the V gene TRBV5-1, with a tentative D call TRBD2 (5 bases). This CDR3 spans 13 amino acids. V was clipped by 4 bases and J by 2 bases, with 9 bases between them. Germline V gene data show CDR1 as SGHRS and CDR2 as YFSETQ. CDR3 protein: CASSGSAQETQYF. The DNA of the CDR3 is TGCGCCAGCAGCGGTAGCGCTCAAGAGACCCAGTACTTC.